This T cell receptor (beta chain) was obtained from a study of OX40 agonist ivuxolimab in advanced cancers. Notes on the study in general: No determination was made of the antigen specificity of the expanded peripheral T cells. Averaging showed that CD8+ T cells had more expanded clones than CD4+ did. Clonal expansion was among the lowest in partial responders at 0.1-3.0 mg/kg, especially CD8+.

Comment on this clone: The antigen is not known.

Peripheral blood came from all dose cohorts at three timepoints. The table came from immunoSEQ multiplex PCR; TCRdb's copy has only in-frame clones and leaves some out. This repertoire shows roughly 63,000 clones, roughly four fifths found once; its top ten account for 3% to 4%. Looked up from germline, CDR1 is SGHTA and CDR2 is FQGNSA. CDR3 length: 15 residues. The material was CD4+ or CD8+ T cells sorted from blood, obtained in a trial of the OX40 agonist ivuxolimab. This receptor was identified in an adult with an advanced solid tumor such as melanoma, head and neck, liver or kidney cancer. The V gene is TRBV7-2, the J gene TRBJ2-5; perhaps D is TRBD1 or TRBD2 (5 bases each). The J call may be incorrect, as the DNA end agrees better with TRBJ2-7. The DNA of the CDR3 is TGTGCCAGCAGCTACGACCGGGACGGGCCCTACGAGCAGTACTTC. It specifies CASSYDRDGPYEQYF.